This T cell receptor (beta chain) was sequenced in a study of CD8 T cells in Susac syndrome. General observations from the study: The study admitted that it had a relatively small number of individuals in its TCR sequencing and HLA analysis.

Reverse transcription of about 0.5 to 1 ug RNA was performed with random hexamers. Across 54 Vbeta and 13 Jbeta, TCR beta CDR3 was amplified with immunoSEQ multiplex PCR. TCRdb recomputed calls from the immunoSEQ multiplex PCR reads with MiXCR, one row per CDR3 protein. This sample has hundreds of thousands of distinct CDR3 sequences, with roughly 85% found just once. The multiple sclerosis controls were treatment-naive patients affected by stable or active relapsing-remitting disease. TEMRA cells were FACS-enriched, and CD8+ and CD4+ T cells were isolated negatively. A note on this clonotype: Antigen specificity is unknown.

The V end lost 3 bases, the J end lost 4 bases, and 12 bases lay between the germline ends. Germline CDR1 is LNHNV and CDR2 is YYDKDF (reference sequence). The CDR3 extends over 15 amino acids. The V gene is TRBV15, the J gene TRBJ2-2; possible D gene TRBD2, 6 bases. Source material: CD8+ T cells from PBMCs. The receptor was isolated from a human donor with multiple sclerosis. The CDR3 nucleotides are TGTGCCACCAGCAGCGGACTAACTATCACCGGGGAGCTGTTTTTT. Its translation is CATSSGLTITGELFF.